This T cell receptor (beta chain) was recovered during a study of Graves' ophthalmopathy and Graves' hyperthyroidism. Across the study: Peripheral blood collection took place at initial diagnosis, before any treatment.

RNA transcripts were the source from which TCR beta CDR3 regions were amplified. HTBI primers were used in a first-round RT-PCR, which preceded a second-round multiplex PCR. Using its own MiXCR run on the multiplex PCR reads, TCRdb lists one record per CDR3 protein. Of fewer than 250,000 distinct CDR3 sequences in the sample, approximately 28% were seen once. The table lists this clonotype with a few counts. Germline V gives CDR1 SGHNT, CDR2 YENEEA. V lost 0 bases and J lost 4, with 18 bases in between. The CDR3 length is 17 residues. V usage is TRBV11-3 and J usage is TRBJ2-5, with D tentatively TRBD2 (6 bases). The source of this sequence is a man aged 50-59 years with Graves' ophthalmopathy. The specimen sequenced was peripheral blood. The CDR3 DNA follows: TGTGCCAGCAGCTTAGATTTGTCCGGACTAAAGATAGAGACCCAGTACTTC. It codes for CASSLDLSGLKIETQYF.